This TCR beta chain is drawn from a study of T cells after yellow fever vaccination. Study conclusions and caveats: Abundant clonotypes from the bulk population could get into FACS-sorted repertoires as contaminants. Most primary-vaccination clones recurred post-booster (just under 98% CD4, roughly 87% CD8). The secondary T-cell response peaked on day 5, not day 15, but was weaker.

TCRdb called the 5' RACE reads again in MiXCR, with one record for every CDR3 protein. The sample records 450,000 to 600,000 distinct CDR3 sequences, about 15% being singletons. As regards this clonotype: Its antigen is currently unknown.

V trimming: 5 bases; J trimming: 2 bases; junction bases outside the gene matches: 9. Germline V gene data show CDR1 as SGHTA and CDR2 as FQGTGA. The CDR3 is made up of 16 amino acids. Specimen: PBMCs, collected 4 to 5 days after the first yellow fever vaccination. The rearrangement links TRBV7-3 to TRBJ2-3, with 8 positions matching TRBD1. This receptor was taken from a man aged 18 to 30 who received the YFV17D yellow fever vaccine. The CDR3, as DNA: TGTGCCAGCAGCCCCAGTGGGACAGGATTCACAGATACGCAGTATTTT. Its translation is CASSPSGTGFTDTQYF. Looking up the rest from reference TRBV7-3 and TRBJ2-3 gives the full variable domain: GAGVSQTPSNKVTEKGKYVELRCDPISGHTALYWYRQSLGQGPEFLIYFQGTGAADDSGLPNDRFFAVRPEGSVSTLKIQRTERGDSAVYLCASSPSGTGFTDTQYFGPGTRLTVL.